The 15 T cell receptor beta chains given below trace back to one sample, sequenced in a study of blood T cell repertoires in COVID-19. Sequenced by immunoSEQ multiplex PCR; TCRdb stores in-frame clones only, minus some. Of hundreds of thousands of clones listed, approximately 86% are singletons. What was sequenced was peripheral blood. The receptors were gathered from a woman younger than 45 who had recovered from COVID-19.

The chain is built from TRBV11-2 and TRBJ1-3; no reliable D call. CDR3 size: 14 residues. The V gene's germline CDR1 is SGHAT and CDR2 FQNNGV. The ends were cut back, 5 bases at V and 0 bases at J, with 8 bases in the middle. CDR3 coding DNA: TGTGCCAGCAGCCAACCGGGCTCTGGAAACACCATATATTTT. Its translation is CASSQPGSGNTIYF.

The chain recombines TRBV7-3 with TRBJ2-1; 8 bases are shared with TRBD2. This CDR3 contains 15 residues. Germline V gene data show CDR1 as SGHTA and CDR2 as FQGTGA. Trimming took 2 bases from V and 6 from J; bases not matched to a gene: 6. The CDR3 DNA sequence: TGTGCCAGCAGCTTATTAATAGCGGGAACCAATGAGCAGTTCTTC. Its translation is CASSLLIAGTNEQFF.

J is TRBJ2-1 and V is TRBV6-2 or TRBV6-3; tentatively, D is TRBD2 (5 bases). With 5 bases removed from V and 9 bases from J, the gap between germline ends came to 17 bases. CDR1 is MNHEY and CDR2 is SVGEGT in the germline V gene. The CDR3 contains 14 residues. CDR3 sequence (DNA): TGTGCCAGCAGTGACTTTAGTGTGGGAGTTGAGCAGTTCTTC. Translating gives CASSDFSVGVEQFF.

The genes are TRBV6-2 or TRBV6-3 and TRBJ2-3; 10 bases are shared with TRBD2. CDR1 and CDR2 from the germline V gene are MNHEY and SVGEGT. The V and J ends lost 0 bases and 7 bases, in that order; junction bases with no gene match: 22. The CDR3 totals 21 residues. The CDR3 DNA is TGTGCCAGCAGTTACTCCCTGGGGGGGCTAGCGGGAGTCCGTGATTTTCATACGCAGTATTTT. Its protein is CASSYSLGGLAGVRDFHTQYF.

V gene TRBV28 combines with J gene TRBJ2-5; perhaps TRBD1 as D (6 bases). The CDR3 spans 13 residues. Trimming removed 3 bases from V and 3 bases from J, with 8 bases in between. Germline assignment: CDR1 MDHEN and CDR2 SYDVKM. CDR3 residues: CASSFAGEETQYF. The CDR3 nucleotides are TGTGCCAGCAGTTTTGCAGGGGAAGAGACCCAGTACTTC.

The chain couples TRBV30 to TRBJ1-6, with a possible D match to TRBD1 (5 bases). The CDR3 consists of 13 residues. Germline CDR1 is GTSNPN and CDR2 is SVGIG (reference sequence). V shed 5 bases and J shed 5 bases, with 10 bases lying between them. The CDR3 loop is CAWGTPHNSPLHF. The CDR3 nucleotides are TGTGCCTGGGGGACTCCTCATAATTCACCCCTCCACTTT.

CDR3 region: CASSPGQSYEQYF. CDR3 nucleotide sequence: TGTGCCAGCAGCCCCGGACAGTCCTACGAGCAGTACTTC. The chain combines TRBV12-3 or TRBV12-4 with TRBJ2-7, with D perhaps TRBD1 (6 bases). The CDR3 length is 13 residues. The V gene lost 6 bases and the J gene lost 1 base, with 10 bases spanning the gap.

The CDR3 reads CASSLDVGTQYF. The CDR3 region has the DNA TGTGCCAGCAGCTTAGATGTCGGTACGCAGTATTTT. The chain uses TRBV11-3 and TRBJ2-3; D is unresolved. V dropped 0 bases and J dropped 8 bases, with 6 bases sitting between them. This CDR3 region has 12 residues. Germline loops: CDR1 SGHNT, CDR2 YENEEA.

This sequence joins TRBV7-8 and TRBJ1-3; 8 bases map to TRBD1. CDR1 and CDR2 from the germline V gene are SGHVS and FQNEAQ. V lost 8 bases and J lost 7; bases outside the gene matches: 13. The CDR3 runs to 15 residues. The CDR3 sequence: CASGPPTTGANTIYF. CDR3 nucleotide sequence: TGTGCCAGCGGCCCGCCGACGACAGGGGCCAACACCATATATTTT.

This rearrangement joins TRBV4-1 to TRBJ2-7; D is perhaps TRBD2 (6 bases). This CDR3 is built from 15 residues. Looked up from germline, CDR1 is MGHRA and CDR2 is YSYEKL. The germline V and J ends were trimmed by 1 base and 1 base, with 11 bases remaining between them. The CDR3 is CASSQGGKGSYEQYF. The DNA for the CDR3 is TGCGCCAGCAGCCAAGGCGGGAAGGGGTCCTACGAGCAGTACTTC.

The chain couples TRBV5-4 to TRBJ2-1, with D maybe TRBD2 (6 bases). The CDR3 has 14 amino acids. Trimming left V 5 bases short and J 5 bases short, with 14 bases between. Germline CDR1 reads SGHNT; CDR2 reads YYREEE (reference sequence). CDR3 amino acids: CASRSGLQDNEQFF. Here the CDR3 DNA reads TGTGCCAGCAGGTCGGGACTTCAGGACAATGAGCAGTTCTTC.

V and J are TRBV7-9 and TRBJ2-7; 8 bases are a match to TRBD2. CDR3 size: 14 residues. The junction had 13 bases not matched to a gene; V was cut back by 6 bases and J by 9 bases. From germline, CDR1 is SEHNR and CDR2 FQNEAQ (reference sequence). The CDR3: CASSYPGTGGRQYF. Written as DNA, the CDR3 is TGTGCCAGCAGTTATCCCGGGACGGGGGGGCGGCAGTACTTC. The variable domain in full, completed from reference TRBV7-9 and TRBJ2-7, reads DTGVSQNPRHKITKRGQNVTFRCDPISEHNRLYWYRQTLGQGPEFLTYFQNEAQLEKSRLLSDRFSAERPKGSFSTLEIQRTEQGDSAMYLCASSYPGTGGRQYFGPGTRLTVT.

The CDR3 spells CASSLTINYEQYF. The CDR3 bases are TGTGCCAGCAGTCTAACTATAAACTACGAGCAGTACTTC. The chain recombines TRBV27 with TRBJ2-7, with D uncertain. The length of the CDR3 is 13 residues. CDR1 and CDR2 (germline): MNHEY, SMNVEV (reference sequence). V gave up 5 bases and J gave up 3 bases, with 11 bases separating them.

The rearrangement links TRBV28 to TRBJ2-7; 10 bases are a match to TRBD1. From germline, CDR1 is MDHEN and CDR2 SYDVKM. The V gene end was trimmed by 6 bases and the J gene end by 6 bases; junction bases not matched to a gene: 11. The CDR3 is made up of 15 amino acids. The CDR3 sequence is CASRRTGTGVFEQYF. In DNA, the CDR3 is TGTGCCAGCAGACGTACCGGGACAGGGGTCTTCGAGCAGTACTTC.

This chain joins TRBV6-5 and TRBJ2-5; the match to TRBD1 covers 7 bases. This CDR3 has 15 amino acids. V shed 0 bases, J shed 4 bases, and the junction held 5 bases outside the gene matches. The germline V gene encodes CDR1 MNHEY and CDR2 SVGAGI. CDR3 nucleotide sequence: TGTGCCAGCAGTTACTCCCCGTACAGGGGAGAGACCCAGTACTTC. Its translation: CASSYSPYRGETQYF.